This is a list of T cell receptor beta chains from one sample in a study of blood T cell repertoires in COVID-19. TCRdb's table, derived via immunoSEQ multiplex PCR, lists solely in-frame clones and lacks some. The table has 200,000 to 250,000 clones, around 86% seen once. The sequencing input was PBMCs or T cells enriched from blood (not recorded which). These receptors all come from a woman aged 45-59 years who had recovered from COVID-19. The CDR3 runs from the conserved cysteine through the conserved F or W. D genes are given only for firm matches.

TRBV6-4 | NA | CASSDLLGERDSPLHF
TRBV3-1/TRBV3-2 | NA | CASSGVVGEKLFF
TRBV3-1/TRBV3-2 | TRBD1 | CASSWGQGAGELFF
TRBV5-4 | TRBD2 | CASSFASGSQGTGELFF
TRBV6-4 | NA | CASSDADGVNGQETQYF
TRBV6-1 | NA | CASSEFPFRGRSTDTQYF
TRBV18 | NA | CASSPARNQPQHF
TRBV7-9 | NA | CASSLPVLVESSYNEQFF
TRBV9 | NA | CASSVDLLGTQYF
TRBV5-1 | NA | CASSLGSAYSYNEQFF
TRBV9 | NA | CASSQTSNTGELFF
TRBV7-3 | NA | CASSLGRNEQFF
TRBV30 | NA | CAWSTGVSGNTIYF
TRBV5-1 | NA | CASSLAGDSYEQYF
TRBV2 | TRBD1 | CASRRDSNSPLHF
TRBV27 | NA | CASRADRLGGQYF
TRBV7-8 | NA | CASRPPYEQSSYNEQFF
TRBV19 | TRBD2 | CASSMAGLAWNIQYF
TRBV7-9 | NA | CASSFEALEQYF
TRBV5-1 | NA | CASSVLGQLNEKLFF
TRBV3-1/TRBV3-2 | TRBD2 | CASSKYSGSWSTGELFF
TRBV7-9 | NA | CASSAGLNQETQYF
TRBV28 | NA | CASSPPIQGGNQPQHF